The TCR beta chain under discussion was sequenced for a study of T cells in Graves' hyperthyroidism and ophthalmopathy. About the research overall: Blood from the periphery was taken at initial diagnosis, before any treatment.

J lost 9 bases, V lost 4 bases, and 14 bases had no gene match. Germline V CDR1 and CDR2: SGHAT, FQDESV (reference sequence). CDR3 size: 16 residues. Of note for this clonotype: The antigen remains undetermined.

It was considered stable Graves' hyperthyroidism when ophthalmopathy did not progress within 18 months. PBMCs stemmed from approximately 10 ml fresh peripheral blood. RNA transcripts served as the template for amplifying TCR beta CDR3 regions. A set of HTBI primers served as the primers for a first-round RT-PCR of the TCR CDR3. TCRdb re-called the multiplex PCR reads with MiXCR, one entry per CDR3 protein. The profile shows about 350,000 distinct CDR3 sequences, 14% of them singletons. The study's findings and limits: Ophthalmopathy was distinguished from stable hyperthyroidism by 13 V-J signatures.

The TCR comes from a woman aged 30 to 39 with Graves' hyperthyroidism. This chain links TRBV11-1 with TRBJ2-1, with 8 bases fitting TRBD2. Sequencing input: blood. For the CDR3, the DNA is TGTGCCAGCAGCTGGGCGACCGGGACTAGGTCGAGTGAGCAGTTCTTC. Translation: CASSWATGTRSSEQFF.